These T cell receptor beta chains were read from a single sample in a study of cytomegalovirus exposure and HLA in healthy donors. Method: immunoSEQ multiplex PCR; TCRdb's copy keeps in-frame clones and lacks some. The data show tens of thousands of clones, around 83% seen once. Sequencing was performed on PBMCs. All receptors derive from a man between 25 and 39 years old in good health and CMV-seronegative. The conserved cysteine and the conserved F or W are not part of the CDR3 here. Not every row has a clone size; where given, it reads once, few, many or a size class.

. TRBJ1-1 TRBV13 ASSLRLSVNTEAF
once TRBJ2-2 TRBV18 ASSLWTGWGTGELF
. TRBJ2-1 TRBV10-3 AISVLGYNEQF
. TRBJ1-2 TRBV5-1 ASSSNPGYGYT
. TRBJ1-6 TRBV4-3 ASSQGMGLGSPLH
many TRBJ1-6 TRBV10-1 ASRGFVYRGHNSPLH
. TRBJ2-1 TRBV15 ATSSGQGSYNEQF
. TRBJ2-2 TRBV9 ASSSGNRVANTGELF
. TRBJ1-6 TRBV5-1 ASSWGTGPFPLH
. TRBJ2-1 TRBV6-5 ASSLVGPYNEQF
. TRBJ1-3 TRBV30 AWSGAGNTIY
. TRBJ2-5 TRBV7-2 ASSPSRGAQETQY
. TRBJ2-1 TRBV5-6 ASSLDRNTYNEQF
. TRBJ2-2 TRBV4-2 ASSQLFVLSSPFPGELF
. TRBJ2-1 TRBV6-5 ASRTGTHYNEQF
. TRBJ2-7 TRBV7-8 ASSLTSGASYEQY
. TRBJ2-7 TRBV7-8 ASSGYGGEQY
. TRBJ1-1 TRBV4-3 ASSPGEGLGTEAF
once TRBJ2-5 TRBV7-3 ASSLGLAGGQETQY
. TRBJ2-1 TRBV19 ASSLPGGGLNEQF
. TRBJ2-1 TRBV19 ASSNLVQRDEQF
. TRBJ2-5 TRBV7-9 ASSLWGPGETQY